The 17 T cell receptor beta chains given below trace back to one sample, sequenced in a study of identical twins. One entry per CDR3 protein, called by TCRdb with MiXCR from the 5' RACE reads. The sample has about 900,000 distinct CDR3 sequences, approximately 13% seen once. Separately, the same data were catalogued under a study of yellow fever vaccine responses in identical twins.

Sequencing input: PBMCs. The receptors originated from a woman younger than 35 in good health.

This chain's CDR3 is CASSLSDRVGTGELFF. DNA for the CDR3: TGTGCCAGCAGTTTATCCGACAGGGTGGGCACCGGGGAGCTGTTTTTT. This rearrangement joins TRBV27 to TRBJ2-2, with 7 bases that match TRBD1. V shed 0 bases and J 4 bases; nucleotides not matched to a gene: 5. In germline, CDR1 is MNHEY, CDR2 SMNVEV (reference sequence). The CDR3 runs 16 residues.

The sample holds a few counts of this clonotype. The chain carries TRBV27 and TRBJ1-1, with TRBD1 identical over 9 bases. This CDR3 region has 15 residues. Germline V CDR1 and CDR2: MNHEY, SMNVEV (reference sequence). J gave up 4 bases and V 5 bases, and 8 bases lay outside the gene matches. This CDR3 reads CASSTWTGASTEAFF. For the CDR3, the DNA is TGTGCCAGCAGTACCTGGACAGGGGCTAGCACTGAAGCTTTCTTT.

The CDR3 sequence is CASSQDSHRIYNEQFF. CDR3 DNA sequence: TGCGCCAGCAGCCAAGATTCCCACAGGATCTACAATGAGCAGTTCTTC. V and J are TRBV4-1 and TRBJ2-1; a weak D match, TRBD1 (5 bases). This CDR3 has 16 amino acids. Germline CDR1 and CDR2: MGHRA and YSYEKL. The germline V and J ends were trimmed by 0 bases and 3 bases, with 12 bases remaining between them.

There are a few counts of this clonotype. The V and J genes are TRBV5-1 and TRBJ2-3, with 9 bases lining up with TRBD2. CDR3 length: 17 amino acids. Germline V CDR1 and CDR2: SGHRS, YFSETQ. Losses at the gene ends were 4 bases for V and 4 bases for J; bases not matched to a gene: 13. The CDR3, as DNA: TGCGCCAGCAGCCCCTACGGGACTAGCCCAACCCCAGATACGCAGTATTTT. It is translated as CASSPYGTSPTPDTQYF.

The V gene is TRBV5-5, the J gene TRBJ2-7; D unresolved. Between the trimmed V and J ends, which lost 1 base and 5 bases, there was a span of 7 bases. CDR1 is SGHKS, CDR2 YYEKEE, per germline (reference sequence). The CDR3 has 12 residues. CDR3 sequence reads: CASSLSLDEQYF. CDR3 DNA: TGTGCCAGCAGCTTGAGTCTAGACGAGCAGTACTTC.

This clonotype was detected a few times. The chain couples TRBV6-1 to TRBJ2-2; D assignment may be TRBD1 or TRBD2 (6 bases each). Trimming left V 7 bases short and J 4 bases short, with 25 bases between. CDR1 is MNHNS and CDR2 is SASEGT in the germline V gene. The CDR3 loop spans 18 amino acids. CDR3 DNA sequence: TGTGCCAGCACTCCCATAGGGGGGACCATTCTGGGCACCGGGGAGCTGTTTTTT. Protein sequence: CASTPIGGTILGTGELFF.

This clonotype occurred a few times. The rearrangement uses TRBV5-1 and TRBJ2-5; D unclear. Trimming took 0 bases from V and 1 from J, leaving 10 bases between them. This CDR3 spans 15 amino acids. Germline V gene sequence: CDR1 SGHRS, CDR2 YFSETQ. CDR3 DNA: TGCGCCAGCAGCTTGGGGGCACGGATCCAAGAGACCCAGTACTTC. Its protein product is CASSLGARIQETQYF.

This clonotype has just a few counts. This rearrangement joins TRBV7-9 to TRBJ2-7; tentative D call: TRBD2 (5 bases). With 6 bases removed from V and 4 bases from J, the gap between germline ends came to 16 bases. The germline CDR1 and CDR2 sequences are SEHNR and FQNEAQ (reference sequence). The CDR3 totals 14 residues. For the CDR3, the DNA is TGTGCCAGCAGTCATACAAAGAGGGAATACGAGCAGTACTTC. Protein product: CASSHTKREYEQYF. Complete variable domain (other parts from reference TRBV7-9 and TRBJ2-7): DTGVSQNPRHKITKRGQNVTFRCDPISEHNRLYWYRQTLGQGPEFLTYFQNEAQLEKSRLLSDRFSAERPKGSFSTLEIQRTEQGDSAMYLCASSHTKREYEQYFGPGTRLTVT.

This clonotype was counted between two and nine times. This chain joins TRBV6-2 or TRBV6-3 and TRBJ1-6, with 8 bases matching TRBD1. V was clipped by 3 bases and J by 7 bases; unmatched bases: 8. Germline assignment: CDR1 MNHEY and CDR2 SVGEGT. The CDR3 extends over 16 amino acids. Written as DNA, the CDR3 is TGTGCCAGCAGTTATCTCCGGGACAGGCCAAATTCACCCCTCCACTTT. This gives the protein CASSYLRDRPNSPLHF.

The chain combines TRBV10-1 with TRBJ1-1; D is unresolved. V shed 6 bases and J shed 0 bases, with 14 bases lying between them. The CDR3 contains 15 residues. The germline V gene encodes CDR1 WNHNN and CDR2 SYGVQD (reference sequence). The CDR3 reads CASSLTRALNTEAFF. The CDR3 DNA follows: TGCGCCAGCAGCCTCACGAGGGCCCTGAACACTGAAGCTTTCTTT.

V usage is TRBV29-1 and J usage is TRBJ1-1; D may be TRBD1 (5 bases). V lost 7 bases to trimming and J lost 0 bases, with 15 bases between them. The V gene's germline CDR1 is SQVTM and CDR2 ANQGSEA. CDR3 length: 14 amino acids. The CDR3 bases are TGCAGCGCGGCCCAGGGACGGTTGAACACTGAAGCTTTCTTT. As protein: CSAAQGRLNTEAFF.

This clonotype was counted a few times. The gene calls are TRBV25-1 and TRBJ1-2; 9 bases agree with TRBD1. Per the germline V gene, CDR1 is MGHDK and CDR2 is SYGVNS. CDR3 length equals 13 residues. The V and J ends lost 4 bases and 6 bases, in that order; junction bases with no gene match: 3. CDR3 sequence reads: CASSARTGDGYTF. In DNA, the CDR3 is TGTGCCAGCAGTGCTCGGACAGGGGATGGCTACACCTTC.

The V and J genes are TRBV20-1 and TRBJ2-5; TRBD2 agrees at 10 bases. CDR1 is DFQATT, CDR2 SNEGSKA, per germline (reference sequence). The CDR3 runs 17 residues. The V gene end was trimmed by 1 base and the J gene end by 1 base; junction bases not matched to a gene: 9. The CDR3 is CSARALQRGGLQETQYF. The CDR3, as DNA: TGCAGTGCTAGAGCGCTGCAGCGGGGGGGCCTCCAAGAGACCCAGTACTTC.

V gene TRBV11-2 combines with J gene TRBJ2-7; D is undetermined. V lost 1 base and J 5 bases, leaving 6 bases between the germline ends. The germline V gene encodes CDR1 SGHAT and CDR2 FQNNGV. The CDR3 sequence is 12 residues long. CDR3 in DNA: TGTGCCAGCAGCTTAGGGATTGACGAGCAGTACGTC. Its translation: CASSLGIDEQYV.

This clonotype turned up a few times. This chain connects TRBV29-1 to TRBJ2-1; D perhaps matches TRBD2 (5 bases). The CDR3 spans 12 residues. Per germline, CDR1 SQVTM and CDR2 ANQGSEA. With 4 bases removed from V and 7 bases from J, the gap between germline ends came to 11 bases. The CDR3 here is CSVVRVGNEQFF. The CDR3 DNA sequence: TGCAGCGTTGTGAGGGTCGGGAATGAGCAGTTCTTC.

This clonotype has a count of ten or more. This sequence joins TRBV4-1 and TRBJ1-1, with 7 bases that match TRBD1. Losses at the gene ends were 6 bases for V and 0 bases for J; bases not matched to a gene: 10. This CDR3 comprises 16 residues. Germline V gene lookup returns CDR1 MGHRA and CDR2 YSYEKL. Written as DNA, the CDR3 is TGCGCCAGCAGTCAGGACCCGACAGGGATGAACACTGAAGCTTTCTTT. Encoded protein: CASSQDPTGMNTEAFF.

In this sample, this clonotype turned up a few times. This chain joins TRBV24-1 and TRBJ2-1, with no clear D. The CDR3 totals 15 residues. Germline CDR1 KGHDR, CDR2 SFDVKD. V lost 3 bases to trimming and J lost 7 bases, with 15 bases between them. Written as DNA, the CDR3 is TGTGCCACCAGTGATCGAACGGAACGGGTTAATGAGCAGTTCTTC. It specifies CATSDRTERVNEQFF.